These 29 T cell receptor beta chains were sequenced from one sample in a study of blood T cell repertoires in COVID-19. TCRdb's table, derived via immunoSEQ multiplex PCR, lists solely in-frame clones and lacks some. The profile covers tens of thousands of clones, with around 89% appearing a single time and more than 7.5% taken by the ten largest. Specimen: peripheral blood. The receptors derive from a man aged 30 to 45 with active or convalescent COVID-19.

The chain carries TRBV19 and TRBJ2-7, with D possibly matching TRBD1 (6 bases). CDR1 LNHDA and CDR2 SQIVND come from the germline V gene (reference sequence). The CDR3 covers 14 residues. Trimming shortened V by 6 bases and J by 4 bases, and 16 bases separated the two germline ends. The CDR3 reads CASRPGHLLYEQYF. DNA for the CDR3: TGTGCCAGTAGGCCGGGACATTTACTTTACGAGCAGTACTTC.

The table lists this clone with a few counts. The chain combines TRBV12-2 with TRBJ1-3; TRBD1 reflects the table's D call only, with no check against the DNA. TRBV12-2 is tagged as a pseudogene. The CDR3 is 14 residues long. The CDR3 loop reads CASRLSRGGGTIYF. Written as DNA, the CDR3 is TGTGCAAGTCGCTTAAGCAGGGGTGGTGGCACCATATATTTT.

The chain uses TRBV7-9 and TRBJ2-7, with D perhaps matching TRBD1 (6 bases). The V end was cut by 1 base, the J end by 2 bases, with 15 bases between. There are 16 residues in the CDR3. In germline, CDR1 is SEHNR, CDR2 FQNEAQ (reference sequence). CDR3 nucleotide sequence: TGTGCCAGCAGCTTAGAGGATGGGACACCCACCTACGAGCAGTACTTC. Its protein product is CASSLEDGTPTYEQYF. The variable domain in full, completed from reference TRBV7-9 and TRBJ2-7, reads DTGVSQNPRHKITKRGQNVTFRCDPISEHNRLYWYRQTLGQGPEFLTYFQNEAQLEKSRLLSDRFSAERPKGSFSTLEIQRTEQGDSAMYLCASSLEDGTPTYEQYFGPGTRLTVT.

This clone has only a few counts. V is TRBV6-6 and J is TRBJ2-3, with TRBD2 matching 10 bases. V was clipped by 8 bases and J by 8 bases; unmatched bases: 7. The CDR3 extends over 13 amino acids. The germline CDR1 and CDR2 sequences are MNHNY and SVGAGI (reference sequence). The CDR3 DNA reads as TGTGCCAGCTTAGCGGGAGGCCCTAGTACGCAGTATTTT. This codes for CASLAGGPSTQYF.

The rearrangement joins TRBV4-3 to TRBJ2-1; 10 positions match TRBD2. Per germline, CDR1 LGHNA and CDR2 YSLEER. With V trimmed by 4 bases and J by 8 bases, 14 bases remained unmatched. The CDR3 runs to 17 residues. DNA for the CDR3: TGCGCCAGCAGCCCAACTCCCCCTAGCGGGAGTTATCATGAGCAGTTCTTC. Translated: CASSPTPPSGSYHEQFF.

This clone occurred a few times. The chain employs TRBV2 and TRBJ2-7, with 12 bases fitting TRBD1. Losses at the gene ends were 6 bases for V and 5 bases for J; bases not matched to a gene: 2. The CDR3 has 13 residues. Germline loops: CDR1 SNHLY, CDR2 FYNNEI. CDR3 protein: CASRGTGGHEQYF. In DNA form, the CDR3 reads TGTGCCAGCAGAGGGACAGGGGGCCACGAGCAGTACTTC.

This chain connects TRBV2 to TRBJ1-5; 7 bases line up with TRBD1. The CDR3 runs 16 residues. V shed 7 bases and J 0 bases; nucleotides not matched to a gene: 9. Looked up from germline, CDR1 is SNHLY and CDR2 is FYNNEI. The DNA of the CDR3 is TGTGCCAGCATGCTAGGGACAGCTTATAGCAATCAGCCCCAGCATTTT. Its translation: CASMLGTAYSNQPQHF. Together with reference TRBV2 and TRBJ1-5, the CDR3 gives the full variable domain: EPEVTQTPSHQVTQMGQEVILRCVPISNHLYFYWYRQILGQKVEFLVSFYNNEISEKSEIFDDQFSVERPDGSNFTLKIRSTKLEDSAMYFCASMLGTAYSNQPQHFGDGTRLSIL.

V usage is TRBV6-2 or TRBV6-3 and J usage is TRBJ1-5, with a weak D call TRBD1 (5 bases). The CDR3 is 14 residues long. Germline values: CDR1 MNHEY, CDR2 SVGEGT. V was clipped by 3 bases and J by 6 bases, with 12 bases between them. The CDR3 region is CASSYGGEVQPQHF. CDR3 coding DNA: TGTGCCAGCAGTTATGGGGGGGAGGTTCAGCCCCAGCATTTT.

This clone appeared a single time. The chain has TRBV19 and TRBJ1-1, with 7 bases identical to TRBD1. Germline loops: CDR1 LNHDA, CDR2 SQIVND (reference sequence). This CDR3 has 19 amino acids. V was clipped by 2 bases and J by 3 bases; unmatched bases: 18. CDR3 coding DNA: TGTGCCAGTAGTATACCCCCCGCGACAGGGAGAGGGGGTGACACTGAAGCTTTCTTT. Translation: CASSIPPATGRGGDTEAFF.

CDR3 sequence reads: CASSIGTGGYGYTF. In nucleotides, the CDR3 is TGTGCCAGTAGTATTGGGACAGGGGGCTATGGCTACACCTTC. The rearrangement uses TRBV19 and TRBJ1-2; TRBD1 aligns across 11 bases. The V segment lost 3 bases and the J segment 4 bases; nucleotides outside the gene matches: 1. The V gene's germline CDR1 is LNHDA and CDR2 SQIVND (reference sequence). CDR3 length: 14 amino acids.

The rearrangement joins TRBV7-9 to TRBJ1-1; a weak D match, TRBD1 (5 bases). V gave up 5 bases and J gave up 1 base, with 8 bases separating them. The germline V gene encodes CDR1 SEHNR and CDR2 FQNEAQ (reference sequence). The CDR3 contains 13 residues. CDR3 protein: CASSRTTNTEAFF. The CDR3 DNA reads TGTGCCAGCAGCAGGACAACGAACACTGAAGCTTTCTTT.

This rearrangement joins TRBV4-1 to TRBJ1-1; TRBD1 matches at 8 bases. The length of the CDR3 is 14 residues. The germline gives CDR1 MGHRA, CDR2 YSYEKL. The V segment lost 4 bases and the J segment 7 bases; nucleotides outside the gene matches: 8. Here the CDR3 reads CASSPMGQDYEAFF. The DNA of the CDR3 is TGCGCCAGCAGCCCGATGGGACAGGACTATGAAGCTTTCTTT.

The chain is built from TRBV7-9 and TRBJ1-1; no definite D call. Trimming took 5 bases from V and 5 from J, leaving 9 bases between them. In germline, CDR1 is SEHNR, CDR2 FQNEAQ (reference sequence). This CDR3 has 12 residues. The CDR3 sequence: CASSPWRTEAFF. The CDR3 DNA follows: TGTGCCAGCAGCCCGTGGAGGACTGAAGCTTTCTTT. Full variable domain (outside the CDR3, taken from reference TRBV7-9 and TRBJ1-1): DTGVSQNPRHKITKRGQNVTFRCDPISEHNRLYWYRQTLGQGPEFLTYFQNEAQLEKSRLLSDRFSAERPKGSFSTLEIQRTEQGDSAMYLCASSPWRTEAFFGQGTRLTVV.

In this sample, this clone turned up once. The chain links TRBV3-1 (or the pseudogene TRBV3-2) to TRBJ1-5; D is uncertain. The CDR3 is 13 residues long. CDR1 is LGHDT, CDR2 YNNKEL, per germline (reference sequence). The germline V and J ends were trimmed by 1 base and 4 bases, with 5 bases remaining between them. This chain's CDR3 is CASSQGSNQPQHF. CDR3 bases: TGTGCCAGCAGCCAAGGTTCAAATCAGCCCCAGCATTTT.

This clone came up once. The CDR3 nucleotides are TGTGCCAGCAGGGGGACTCGACTGGATACGCAGTATTTT. Translated: CASRGTRLDTQYF. V gene TRBV2 combines with J gene TRBJ2-3; tentative D call: TRBD2 (6 bases). The germline V gene encodes CDR1 SNHLY and CDR2 FYNNEI. The CDR3 runs 13 residues. Trimming removed 6 bases from V and 6 bases from J, with 13 bases in between.

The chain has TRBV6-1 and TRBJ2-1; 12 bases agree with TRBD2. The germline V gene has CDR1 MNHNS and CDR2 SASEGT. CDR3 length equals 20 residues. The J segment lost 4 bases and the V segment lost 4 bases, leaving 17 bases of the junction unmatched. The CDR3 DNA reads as TGTGCCAGCAGTGGCCCACTTATGGGGAGGACTAGCGGGGAATACAATGAGCAGTTCTTC. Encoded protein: CASSGPLMGRTSGEYNEQFF.

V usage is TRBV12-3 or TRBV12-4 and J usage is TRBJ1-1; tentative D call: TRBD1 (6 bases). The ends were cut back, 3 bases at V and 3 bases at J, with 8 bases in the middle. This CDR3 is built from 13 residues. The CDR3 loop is CASSLGGHTEAFF. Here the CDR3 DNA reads TGTGCCAGCAGTTTGGGGGGGCACACTGAAGCTTTCTTT.

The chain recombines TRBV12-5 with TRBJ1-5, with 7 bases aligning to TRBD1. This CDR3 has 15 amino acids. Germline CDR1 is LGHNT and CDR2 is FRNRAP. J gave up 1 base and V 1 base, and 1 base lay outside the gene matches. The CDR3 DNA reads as TGTGCTAGTGGTTTGGGGGACAGCAGCAATCAGCCCCAGCATTTT. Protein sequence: CASGLGDSSNQPQHF.

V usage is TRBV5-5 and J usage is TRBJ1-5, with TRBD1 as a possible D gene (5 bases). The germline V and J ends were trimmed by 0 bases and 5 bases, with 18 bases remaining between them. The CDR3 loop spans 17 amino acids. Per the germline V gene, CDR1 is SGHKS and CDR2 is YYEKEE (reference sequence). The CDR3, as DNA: TGTGCCAGCAGCTTGGAGACGTGGGGGGGTACGGATCAGCCCCAGCATTTT. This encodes CASSLETWGGTDQPQHF.

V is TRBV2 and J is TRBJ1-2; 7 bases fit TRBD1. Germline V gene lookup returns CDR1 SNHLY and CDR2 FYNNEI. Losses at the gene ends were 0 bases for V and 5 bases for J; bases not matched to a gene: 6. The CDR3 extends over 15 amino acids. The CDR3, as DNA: TGTGCCAGCAGTGAAGCGGTGACGACAGGGTATGGCTACACCTTC. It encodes CASSEAVTTGYGYTF.

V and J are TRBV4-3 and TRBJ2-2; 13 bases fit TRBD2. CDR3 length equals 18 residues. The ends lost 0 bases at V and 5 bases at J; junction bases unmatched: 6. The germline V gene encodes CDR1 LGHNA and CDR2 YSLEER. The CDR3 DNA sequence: TGCGCCAGCAGCCAAGATCTCAGGACTAGCGGGAGTACCGGGGAGCTGTTTTTT. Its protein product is CASSQDLRTSGSTGELFF.

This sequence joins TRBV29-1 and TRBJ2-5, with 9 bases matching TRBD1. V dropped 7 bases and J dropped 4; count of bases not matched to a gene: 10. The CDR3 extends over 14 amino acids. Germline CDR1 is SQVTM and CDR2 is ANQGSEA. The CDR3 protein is CSGSTRDRAETQYF. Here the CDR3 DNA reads TGCAGCGGCAGCACCCGGGACAGGGCAGAGACCCAGTACTTC.

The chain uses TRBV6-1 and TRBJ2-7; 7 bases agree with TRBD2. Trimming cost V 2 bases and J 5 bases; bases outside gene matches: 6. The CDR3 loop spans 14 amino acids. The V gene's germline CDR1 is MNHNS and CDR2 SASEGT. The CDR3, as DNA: TGTGCCAGCAGTGAACCCGGGAGGAGCCACGAGCAGTACGTC. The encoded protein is CASSEPGRSHEQYV.

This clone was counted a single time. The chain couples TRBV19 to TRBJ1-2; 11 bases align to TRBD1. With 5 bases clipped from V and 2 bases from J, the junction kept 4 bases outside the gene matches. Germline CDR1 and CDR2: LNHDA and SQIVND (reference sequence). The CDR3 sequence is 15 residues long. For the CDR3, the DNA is TGTGCCAGTAGTTCGCGGACAGGGGGCAACTATGGCTACACCTTC. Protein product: CASSSRTGGNYGYTF.

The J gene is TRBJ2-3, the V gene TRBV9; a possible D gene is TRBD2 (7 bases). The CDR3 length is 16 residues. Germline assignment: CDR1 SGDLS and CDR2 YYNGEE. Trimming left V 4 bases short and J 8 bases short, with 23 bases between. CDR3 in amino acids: CASSTRLAQLGATQYF. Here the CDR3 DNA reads TGTGCCAGCAGCACCCGACTAGCCCAGCTGGGGGCTACGCAGTATTTT.

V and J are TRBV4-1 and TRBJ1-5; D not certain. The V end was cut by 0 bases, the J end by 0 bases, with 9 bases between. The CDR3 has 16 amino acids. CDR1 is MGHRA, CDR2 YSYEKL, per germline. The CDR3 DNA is TGCGCCAGCAGCCAAGACAGGTTATATAGCAATCAGCCCCAGCATTTT. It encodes CASSQDRLYSNQPQHF.

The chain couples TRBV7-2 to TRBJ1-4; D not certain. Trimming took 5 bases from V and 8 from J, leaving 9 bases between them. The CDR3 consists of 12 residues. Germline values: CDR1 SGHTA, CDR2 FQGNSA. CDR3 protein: CASSPSLEKLFF. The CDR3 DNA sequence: TGTGCCAGCAGCCCCTCCTTAGAAAAACTGTTTTTT.

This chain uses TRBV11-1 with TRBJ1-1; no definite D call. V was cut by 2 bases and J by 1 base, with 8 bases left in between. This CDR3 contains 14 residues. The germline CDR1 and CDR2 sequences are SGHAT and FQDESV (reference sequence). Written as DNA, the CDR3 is TGTGCCAGCAGCTTAATTGGAGGGAACACTGAAGCTTTCTTT. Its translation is CASSLIGGNTEAFF.

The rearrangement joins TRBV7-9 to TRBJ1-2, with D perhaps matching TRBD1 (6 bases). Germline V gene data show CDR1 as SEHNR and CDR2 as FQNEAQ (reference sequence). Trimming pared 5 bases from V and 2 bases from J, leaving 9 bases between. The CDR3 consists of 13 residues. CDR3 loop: CASSRDTNYGYTF. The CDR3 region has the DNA TGTGCCAGCAGCAGGGACACGAACTATGGCTACACCTTC.